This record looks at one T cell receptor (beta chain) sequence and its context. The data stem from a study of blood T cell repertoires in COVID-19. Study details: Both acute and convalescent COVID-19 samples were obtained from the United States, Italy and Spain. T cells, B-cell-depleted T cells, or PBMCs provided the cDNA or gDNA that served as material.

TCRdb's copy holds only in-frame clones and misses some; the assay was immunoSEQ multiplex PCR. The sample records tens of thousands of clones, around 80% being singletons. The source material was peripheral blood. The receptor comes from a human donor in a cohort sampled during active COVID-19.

The CDR3 nucleotides read TGTGCCAGCAGCGTATCCTCAGGGGGCGCAGCTTTCTTT. Translation gives CASSVSSGGAAFF. The J gene is TRBJ1-1, the V gene TRBV9, with 8 bases that match TRBD1. CDR1 is SGDLS and CDR2 is YYNGEE in the germline V gene. J gave up 10 bases and V 1 base, and 6 bases lay outside the gene matches. The CDR3 contains 13 residues.